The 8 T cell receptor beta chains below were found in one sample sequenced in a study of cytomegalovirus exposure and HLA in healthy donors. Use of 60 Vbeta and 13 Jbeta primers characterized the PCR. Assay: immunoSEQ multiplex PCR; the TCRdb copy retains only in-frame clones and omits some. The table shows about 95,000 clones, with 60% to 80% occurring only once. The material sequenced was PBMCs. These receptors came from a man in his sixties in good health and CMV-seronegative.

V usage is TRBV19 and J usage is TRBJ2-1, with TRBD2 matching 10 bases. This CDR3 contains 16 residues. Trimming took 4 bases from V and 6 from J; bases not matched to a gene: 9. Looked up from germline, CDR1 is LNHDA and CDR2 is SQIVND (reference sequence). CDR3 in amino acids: CASSNSGGPGGNEQFF. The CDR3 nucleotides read TGTGCCAGTAGTAATAGCGGGGGGCCCGGGGGCAATGAGCAGTTCTTC.

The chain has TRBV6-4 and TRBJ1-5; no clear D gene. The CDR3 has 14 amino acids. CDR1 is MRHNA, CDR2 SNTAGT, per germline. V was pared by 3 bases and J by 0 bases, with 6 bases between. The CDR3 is CASSEHASNQPQHF. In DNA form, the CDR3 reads TGTGCCAGCAGTGAACACGCTAGCAATCAGCCCCAGCATTTT.

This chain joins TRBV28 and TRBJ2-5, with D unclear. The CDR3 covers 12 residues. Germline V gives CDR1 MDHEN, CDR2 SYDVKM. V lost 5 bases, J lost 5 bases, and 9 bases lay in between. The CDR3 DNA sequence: TGTGCCAGCAGTCCCCACGGGGAGACCCAGTACTTC. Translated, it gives CASSPHGETQYF.

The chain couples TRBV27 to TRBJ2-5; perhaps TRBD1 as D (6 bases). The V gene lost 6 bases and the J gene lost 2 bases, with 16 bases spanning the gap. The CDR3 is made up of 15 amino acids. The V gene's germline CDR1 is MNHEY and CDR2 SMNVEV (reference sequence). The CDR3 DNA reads TGTGCCAGCAGCCGGCTCGACAGGATTCAAGAGACCCAGTACTTC. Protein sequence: CASSRLDRIQETQYF.

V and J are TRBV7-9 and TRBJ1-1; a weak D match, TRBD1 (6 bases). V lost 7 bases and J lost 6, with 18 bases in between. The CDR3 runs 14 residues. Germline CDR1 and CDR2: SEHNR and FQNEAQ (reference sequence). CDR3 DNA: TGTGCCAGCACCCCGGGGGGCCAAAGGGCTGAAGCTTTCTTT. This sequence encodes CASTPGGQRAEAFF.

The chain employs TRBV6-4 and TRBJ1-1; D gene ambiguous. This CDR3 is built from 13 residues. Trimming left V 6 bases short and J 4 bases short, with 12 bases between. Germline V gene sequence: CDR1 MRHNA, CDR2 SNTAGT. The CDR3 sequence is CASRAEGGTEAFF. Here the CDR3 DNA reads TGTGCCAGCAGGGCCGAAGGCGGCACTGAAGCTTTCTTT.

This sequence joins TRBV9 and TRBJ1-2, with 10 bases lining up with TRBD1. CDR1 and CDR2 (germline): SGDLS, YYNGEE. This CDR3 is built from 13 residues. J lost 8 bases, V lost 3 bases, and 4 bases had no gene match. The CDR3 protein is CASSGVTGGGYTF. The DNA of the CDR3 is TGTGCCAGCAGCGGAGTGACAGGGGGCGGCTACACCTTC.

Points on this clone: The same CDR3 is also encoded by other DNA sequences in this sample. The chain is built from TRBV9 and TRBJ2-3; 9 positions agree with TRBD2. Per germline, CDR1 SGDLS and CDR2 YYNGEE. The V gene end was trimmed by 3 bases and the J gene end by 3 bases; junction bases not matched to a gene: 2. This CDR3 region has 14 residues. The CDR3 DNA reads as TGTGCCAGCAGCGGCGGGGGGGGGACAGATACGCAGTATTTT. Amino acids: CASSGGGGTDTQYF.